This TCR beta chain is drawn from a study of beta chain features in type 1 diabetes. Notes on the study in general: Shorter TCRB CDR3s, moderately but significantly so, were found in Type 1 diabetes patients in all four CD4+ subsets. Researchers reported that naive, central memory and Treg TCRB repertoires appeared more similar in patients than in healthy donors. cDNA sequencing could over-represent cells with high TCR expression.

Every bit of the isolated RNA underwent reverse transcription, so sequencing read expressed TCRB transcripts. Using immunoSEQ multiplex PCR, the repertoire was profiled, and TCRdb retains in-frame clones only, with some absent. The sample has some 700,000 clones; around an eighth are singletons. This clone was seen only a few times. Its antigen is undetermined. This clonotype was obtained from a young man with type 1 diabetes. Sequencing was done on a sample of naive CD4+ T cells from blood.

CDR3 amino acids: CASSPGGQNQPQHF. DNA of the CDR3: TGTGCCAGCTCACCAGGGGGACAGAATCAGCCCCAGCATTTT. The V call is TRBV18, the J call TRBJ1-5; 7 positions agree with TRBD1. CDR1 is KGHSH and CDR2 is LQKENI in the germline V gene. The CDR3 is made up of 14 amino acids. Losses at the gene ends were 2 bases for V and 4 bases for J; bases not matched to a gene: 2.